The 12 T cell receptor beta chains listed next were all sequenced from one sample in a study of T cells in Graves' hyperthyroidism and ophthalmopathy. From RNA transcripts, TCR beta CDR3 regions were amplified. HTBI primers were the set used in a first-round RT-PCR of the TCR CDR3. MiXCR was run by TCRdb on the multiplex PCR reads, yielding one entry per CDR3 protein. The sample lists approximately 490,000 distinct CDR3 sequences, approximately 22% seen once, with around 54% in the top ten. Sample: blood. The receptors derive from a woman in her 70s with Graves' ophthalmopathy.

This clonotype has only a few counts. The V and J genes are TRBV27 and TRBJ2-5; a possible D gene is TRBD2 (6 bases). CDR1 MNHEY and CDR2 SMNVEV come from the germline V gene (reference sequence). The CDR3 is 15 residues long. Trimming pared 11 bases from V and 1 base from J, leaving 20 bases between. CDR3 sequence (DNA): TGTGCCTCCCGGTCGGGGGTGGGGCCCCAAGAGACCCAGTACTTC. Translated: CASRSGVGPQETQYF.

The gene calls are TRBV5-1 and TRBJ1-4; no clear D gene. The germline V and J ends were trimmed by 5 bases and 5 bases, with 4 bases remaining between them. The CDR3 runs to 11 residues. The germline gives CDR1 SGHRS, CDR2 YFSETQ. The DNA for the CDR3 is TGCGCCAGCAGGGAAAATGAAAAACTGTTTTTT. It specifies CASRENEKLFF.

The chain joins TRBV6-1 to TRBJ1-4; 8 bases agree with TRBD1. With 4 bases clipped from V and 8 bases from J, the junction kept 6 bases outside the gene matches. Germline V gene data show CDR1 as MNHNS and CDR2 as SASEGT. The CDR3 contains 14 residues. CDR3 DNA sequence: TGTGCCAGCAGTGTGGGACAGGTTGGCGAAAAACTGTTTTTT. Protein: CASSVGQVGEKLFF.

The J gene is TRBJ2-5, the V gene TRBV2, with 11 bases matching TRBD2. J was trimmed by 14 bases and V by 6 bases; bases with no gene match: 8. The germline CDR1 and CDR2 sequences are SNHLY and FYNNEI. The CDR3 sequence is 12 residues long. Here the CDR3 DNA reads TGTGCCAGCAGGGCGTCCGGGACTAGCGGATACTTC. It codes for CASRASGTSGYF.

This clonotype was counted many times. The chain joins TRBV11-2 to TRBJ1-1; the match to TRBD1 covers 10 bases. This CDR3 has 13 residues. Trimming cost V 3 bases and J 11 bases; bases outside gene matches: 6. Germline V gene sequence: CDR1 SGHAT, CDR2 FQNNGV. The CDR3 sequence is CASSLTGGGRAFF. In DNA form, the CDR3 reads TGTGCCAGCAGCTTGACAGGGGGCGGACGTGCTTTCTTT.

In this sample, this clonotype turned up a few times. The chain carries TRBV12-3 or TRBV12-4 and TRBJ2-3; TRBD2 matches at 7 bases. V was pared by 3 bases and J by 6 bases, with 9 bases of the junction left unmatched. This CDR3 region has 15 residues. CDR3 coding DNA: TGTGCCAGCAGTTTTGGGGCGGGAGAATCCGATACGCAGTATTTT. It encodes CASSFGAGESDTQYF.

This clonotype was detected many times. The genes are TRBV7-3 and TRBJ2-2; TRBD2 aligns across 12 bases. The CDR3 totals 16 residues. The trim removed 6 bases at V and 4 bases at J, leaving 6 bases unmatched. CDR1 is SGHTA, CDR2 FQGTGA, per germline. CDR3 loop: CASRITLAGGTGELFF. CDR3 nucleotide sequence: TGTGCCAGCAGGATTACACTAGCGGGAGGCACCGGGGAGCTGTTTTTT. Drawing the rest from reference TRBV7-3 and TRBJ2-2, the complete variable domain is GAGVSQTPSNKVTEKGKYVELRCDPISGHTALYWYRQSLGQGPEFLIYFQGTGAADDSGLPNDRFFAVRPEGSVSTLKIQRTERGDSAVYLCASRITLAGGTGELFFGEGSRLTVL.

The CDR3 nucleotides read TGTGCCAGCAGTCCCGGGACTAGCGGCTCTGGCTACGAGCAGTACTTC. It is translated as CASSPGTSGSGYEQYF. The chain couples TRBV6-1 to TRBJ2-7; TRBD2 agrees at 11 bases. This CDR3 is 16 amino acids long. V shed 5 bases and J 3 bases; nucleotides not matched to a gene: 9. Germline CDR1 and CDR2: MNHNS and SASEGT.

The chain uses TRBV12-3 or TRBV12-4 and TRBJ1-3, with D maybe TRBD1 (6 bases). The CDR3 length is 15 residues. Trimming shortened V by 8 bases and J by 7 bases, and 21 bases separated the two germline ends. This CDR3 reads CASSPSGGQSNTIYF. The CDR3 coding sequence is TGTGCCAGCTCCCCCTCGGGGGGGCAAAGTAACACCATATATTTT.

The chain employs TRBV6-2 or TRBV6-3 and TRBJ2-2; the D call may be TRBD1 or TRBD2 (5 bases each). The CDR3 is 14 residues long. V lost 6 bases and J 3 bases, leaving 11 bases between the germline ends. Germline V gene data show CDR1 as MNHEY and CDR2 as SVGEGT. The CDR3 loop is CASRGPGDTGELFF. The CDR3 DNA is TGTGCCAGCAGGGGACCCGGGGACACCGGGGAGCTGTTTTTT.

This clonotype was recorded a few times. The chain links TRBV18 to TRBJ2-3; D call uncertain. V dropped 3 bases and J dropped 6 bases, with 7 bases sitting between them. This CDR3 has 12 amino acids. Looked up from germline, CDR1 is KGHSH and CDR2 is LQKENI. The CDR3 DNA follows: TGTGCCAGCTCACCGGGTTCTGATACGCAGTATTTT. Translating gives CASSPGSDTQYF.

The genes are TRBV6-2 or TRBV6-3 and TRBJ2-7; 8 bases fit TRBD1. The CDR3 is made up of 15 amino acids. From germline, CDR1 is MNHEY and CDR2 SVGEGT. CDR3 amino acids: CATSQGRTGNYEQYF. CDR3 bases: TGTGCTACTTCCCAGGGGAGGACAGGGAACTACGAGCAGTACTTC.